This T cell receptor (beta chain) is from a study of blood T cells in healthy people across ages. The second PCR ran roughly 7 to 11 cycles with a sample-barcoded 5' primer and J-beta primers. Every single cDNA molecule received a tag from a template-switch adaptor with 12 random nucleotides. TCRdb reanalysed the 5' RACE reads using MiXCR and keeps one entry per CDR3 protein. The data show roughly 1,700,000 distinct CDR3 sequences, with 28% seen just once and 7.7% held by the top ten. Whole-study results and caveats: A roughly linear age-dependent decrease characterized TCR beta diversity per million T cells.

This clonotype appeared a few times. Its antigen remains unidentified. V was clipped by 7 bases and J by 8 bases, with 12 bases between them. This CDR3 spans 12 amino acids. Germline assignment: CDR1 SNHLY and CDR2 FYNNEI. The TCR comes from a woman aged 25 to 39 in good health. Material for sequencing was blood. The chain uses TRBV2 and TRBJ2-1; D is perhaps TRBD2 (5 bases). CDR3 sequence (DNA): TGTGCCAGCAACGGCGAGGAGGATGAGCAGTTCTTC. It encodes CASNGEEDEQFF.